These T cell receptor beta chains were read from a single sample in a study of CD8+CD57+ T cells in acquired aplastic anemia. TCRdb used MiXCR to reprocess the reads, holding one entry per CDR3 protein. Among about 270,000 distinct CDR3 sequences, 50% to 70% were seen once, and the ten largest hold 8%. Source material: sorted CD4+, CD8+, or CD8+CD57+ T cells (not recorded which) from PBMCs. These TCRs come from a human donor with severe aplastic anemia or a healthy control (not recorded which). Both conserved end residues are part of each CDR3. Each record gives: clone size, D gene, V gene, J gene, CDR3 protein, CDR3 DNA. The D gene is left open where the match is weak. Some rows mark clone size as missing; the rest say once, few, many or name a class of expanded clone.

-	-	TRBV6-1	TRBJ1-1	CASSDEGRGTEAFF	TGTGCCAGCAGTGATGAGGGGCGGGGCACTGAAGCTTTCTTT
many	-	TRBV10-3	TRBJ2-3	CAISGWEGRADTQYF	TGTGCCATCAGTGGATGGGAAGGGCGGGCAGATACGCAGTATTTT
-	TRBD1	TRBV10-3	TRBJ2-7	CAISESQGAPSYEQYF	TGTGCCATCAGTGAGTCTCAGGGGGCCCCTTCCTACGAGCAGTACTTC
-	-	TRBV10-3	TRBJ2-5	CAISPGTNQETQYF	TGTGCCATCAGTCCCGGGACAAACCAAGAGACCCAGTACTTC
-	-	TRBV7-6	TRBJ2-6	CASSLSPGTPGANVLTF	TGTGCCAGCAGCTTATCCCCAGGGACCCCCGGGGCCAACGTCCTGACTTTC
-	-	TRBV29-1	TRBJ1-1	CSVRQNTEAFF	TGCAGCGTTCGACAGAACACTGAAGCTTTCTTT
-	TRBD2	TRBV20-1	TRBJ2-3	CSARDPSGGDTDTQYF	TGCAGTGCTAGAGATCCTAGCGGGGGGGACACAGATACGCAGTATTTT
many	TRBD1	TRBV5-4	TRBJ2-4	CASSLAGTGIDIQYF	TGTGCCAGCAGCTTGGCCGGGACAGGGATTGACATTCAGTACTTC
few	-	TRBV7-9	TRBJ1-2	CASSLSGASGNTF	TGTGCCAGCAGCTTAAGTGGGGCCTCTGGAAACACCTTC
-	-	TRBV27	TRBJ1-2	CASSLGGPQLYGYTF	TGTGCCAGCAGTTTAGGTGGGCCCCAGCTCTATGGCTACACCTTC